This TCR beta chain was captured in a study of identifying expanded T cells in peripheral blood. Healthy donors had no documented immune events, such as infections, while sampled. Assay: immunoSEQ multiplex PCR; the TCRdb copy retains only in-frame clones and omits some. Altogether about 78,000 clones are present, approximately 85% being singletons, with the ten largest covering 18%. Germline V gives CDR1 SEHNR, CDR2 FQNEAQ (reference sequence). This CDR3 spans 13 amino acids. Deletions cut 1 base from V and 8 bases from J, with 12 bases between. The source material was blood. The receptor's source is a person aged 18 to 69 in good health. The chain combines TRBV7-9 with TRBJ2-7, with D perhaps matching TRBD1 or TRBD2 (5 bases each). CDR3 in DNA: TGTGCCAGCAGCTTAGGTGGGACGCCGAAGCAGTACTTC. Protein product: CASSLGGTPKQYF.